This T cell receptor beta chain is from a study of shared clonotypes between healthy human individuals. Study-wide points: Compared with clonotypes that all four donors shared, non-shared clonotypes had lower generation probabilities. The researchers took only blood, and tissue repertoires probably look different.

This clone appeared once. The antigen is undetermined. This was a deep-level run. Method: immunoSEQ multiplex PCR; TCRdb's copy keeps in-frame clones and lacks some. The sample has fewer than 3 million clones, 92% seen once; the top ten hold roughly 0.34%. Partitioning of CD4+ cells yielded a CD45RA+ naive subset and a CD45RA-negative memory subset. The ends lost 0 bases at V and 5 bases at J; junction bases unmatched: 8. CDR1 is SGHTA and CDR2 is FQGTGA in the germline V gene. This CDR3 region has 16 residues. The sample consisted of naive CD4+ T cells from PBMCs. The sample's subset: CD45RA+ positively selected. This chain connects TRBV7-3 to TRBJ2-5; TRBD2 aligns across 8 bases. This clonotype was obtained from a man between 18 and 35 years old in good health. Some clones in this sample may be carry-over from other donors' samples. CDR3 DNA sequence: TGTGCCAGCAGCTTAACTCCGGGAGGGCCGGGTGAGACCCAGTACTTC. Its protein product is CASSLTPGGPGETQYF.